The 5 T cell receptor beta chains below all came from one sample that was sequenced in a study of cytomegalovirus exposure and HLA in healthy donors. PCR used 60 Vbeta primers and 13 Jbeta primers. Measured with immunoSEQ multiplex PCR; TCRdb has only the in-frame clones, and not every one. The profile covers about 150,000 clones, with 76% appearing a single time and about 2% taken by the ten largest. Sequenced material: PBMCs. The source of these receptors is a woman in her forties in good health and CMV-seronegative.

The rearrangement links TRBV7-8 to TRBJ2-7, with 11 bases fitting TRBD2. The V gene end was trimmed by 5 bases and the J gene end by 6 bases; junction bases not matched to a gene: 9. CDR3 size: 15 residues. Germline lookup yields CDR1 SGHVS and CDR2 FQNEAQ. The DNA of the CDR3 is TGTGCCAGCAGCGAACTTAGGACTAGCGGGCTCGAGCAGTACTTC. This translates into CASSELRTSGLEQYF.

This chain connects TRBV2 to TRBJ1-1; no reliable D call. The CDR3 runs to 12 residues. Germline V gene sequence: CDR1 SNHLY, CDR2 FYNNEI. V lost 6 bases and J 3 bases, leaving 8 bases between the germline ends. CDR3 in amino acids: CASRRRDTEAFF. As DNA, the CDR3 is TGTGCCAGCAGGAGGCGGGACACTGAAGCTTTCTTT.

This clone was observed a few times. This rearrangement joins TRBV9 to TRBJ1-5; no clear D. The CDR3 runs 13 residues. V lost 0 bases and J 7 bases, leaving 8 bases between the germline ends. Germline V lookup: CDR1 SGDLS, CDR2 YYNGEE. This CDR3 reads CASSVAPSQPQHF. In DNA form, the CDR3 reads TGTGCCAGCAGCGTAGCCCCCTCGCAGCCCCAGCATTTT.

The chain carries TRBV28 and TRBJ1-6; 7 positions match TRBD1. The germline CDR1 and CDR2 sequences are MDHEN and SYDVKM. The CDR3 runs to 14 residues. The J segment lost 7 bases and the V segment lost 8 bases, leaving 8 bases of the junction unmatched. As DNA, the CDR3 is TGTGCCAGCCGTCCAGGGACAGAAAATTCACCCCTCCACTTT. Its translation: CASRPGTENSPLHF.

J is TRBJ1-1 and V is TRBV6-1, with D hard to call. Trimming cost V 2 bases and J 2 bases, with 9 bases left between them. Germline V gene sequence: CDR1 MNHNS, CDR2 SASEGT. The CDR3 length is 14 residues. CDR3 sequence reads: CASSERVANTEAFF. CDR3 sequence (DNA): TGTGCCAGCAGTGAACGCGTAGCAAACACTGAAGCTTTCTTT.